These 6 T cell receptor beta chains originate from one sample sequenced in a study of T cell responses to AZD1222 COVID-19 vaccine. TCRdb's copy holds only in-frame clones and misses some; the assay was immunoSEQ multiplex PCR. Of 150,000 to 200,000 clones in the sample, around 94% were seen once. The input for sequencing was peripheral blood, taken on day 0 of AZD1222 vaccination. The receptors derive from an adult in good health.

This clone was counted once. The chain is built from TRBV7-6 and TRBJ2-7; no clear D gene. From germline, CDR1 is SGHVS and CDR2 FNYEAQ. V gave up 5 bases and J gave up 1 base, with 9 bases separating them. The CDR3 is 13 residues long. The CDR3 spells CASSPSSSYEQYF. In nucleotides, the CDR3 is TGTGCCAGCAGCCCCTCAAGTTCCTACGAGCAGTACTTC.

The V call is TRBV12-3 or TRBV12-4, the J call TRBJ1-2; D remains unclear. CDR3 length: 13 amino acids. Trimming shortened V by 2 bases and J by 6 bases, and 10 bases separated the two germline ends. The CDR3 loop is CASSLPDGDGYTF. DNA for the CDR3: TGTGCCAGCAGTTTACCCGATGGGGATGGCTACACCTTC.

The table lists this clone with a count of one. This chain connects TRBV6-5 to TRBJ1-5; 9 positions agree with TRBD1. Germline V gene data show CDR1 as MNHEY and CDR2 as SVGAGI. CDR3 size: 13 residues. V shed 7 bases, J shed 7 bases, and the junction held 5 bases outside the gene matches. The CDR3 protein is CASTPTGGQPQHF. DNA for the CDR3: TGTGCCAGCACACCCACAGGGGGCCAGCCCCAGCATTTT.

This clone was seen only a few times. CDR3 nucleotides: TGTGCCACCAGTGATGGGGGCTTTGAAGAGACCCAGTACTTC. This gives the protein CATSDGGFEETQYF. The V call is TRBV24-1, the J call TRBJ2-5, with TRBD1 as a possible D gene (6 bases). The V and J ends lost 3 bases and 3 bases respectively, with 10 bases between them. The CDR3 sequence is 14 residues long. The germline V gene encodes CDR1 KGHDR and CDR2 SFDVKD.

V usage is TRBV30 and J usage is TRBJ2-7, with 7 nucleotides matching TRBD1. CDR3 length: 15 amino acids. Germline CDR1 and CDR2: GTSNPN and SVGIG (reference sequence). Losses at the gene ends were 2 bases for V and 2 bases for J; bases not matched to a gene: 9. The CDR3 sequence is CAWSFGTQGAYEQYF. The CDR3, as DNA: TGTGCCTGGAGTTTCGGCACGCAGGGGGCCTACGAGCAGTACTTC.

The chain uses TRBV6-2 or TRBV6-3 and TRBJ2-7, with TRBD1 matching over 9 bases. V shed 5 bases and J 2 bases; nucleotides not matched to a gene: 4. Germline assignment: CDR1 MNHEY and CDR2 SVGEGT. This CDR3 has 14 amino acids. The CDR3, as DNA: TGTGCCAGCAGTACAGGGGGCGGCACCTACGAGCAGTACTTC. As protein: CASSTGGGTYEQYF.